This TCR beta chain originates from a study of blood T cell repertoires in COVID-19. J gave up 0 bases and V 2 bases, and 3 bases lay outside the gene matches. The CDR3 consists of 17 residues. Method: immunoSEQ multiplex PCR; TCRdb's copy keeps in-frame clones and lacks some. The sample carries hundreds of thousands of clones, roughly four fifths recorded once. This chain joins TRBV5-3 and TRBJ2-5, with TRBD2 matching 14 bases. TRBV5-3 is marked as an open reading frame, function uncertain. The receptor was isolated from a man aged 30 to 39 with acute COVID-19. The sample was PBMCs or T cells enriched from blood (not recorded which). CDR3 in DNA: TGTGCCAGAAGCTTATGGACTAGCGGGGGGAACCAAGAGACCCAGTACTTC. Translation gives CARSLWTSGGNQETQYF.